These 18 T cell receptor beta chains were sequenced from one sample in a study of OX40 agonist ivuxolimab in advanced cancers. Measured with immunoSEQ multiplex PCR; TCRdb has only the in-frame clones, and not every one. The top ten hold about 5.5% of the sample, which has fewer than 45,000 clones, 85% to 90% seen once. This specimen was CD4+ or CD8+ T cells sorted from blood, taken in a trial of the OX40 agonist ivuxolimab. These TCRs come from an adult with an advanced solid tumor such as melanoma, head and neck, liver or kidney cancer.

The chain couples TRBV28 to TRBJ2-1; no definite D call. Germline CDR1 is MDHEN and CDR2 is SYDVKM. V shed 7 bases and J shed 3 bases, with 7 bases lying between them. This CDR3 is built from 12 residues. CDR3 sequence (DNA): TGTGCCAGCACCGACTTCTACAATGAGCAGTTCTTC. The encoded protein is CASTDFYNEQFF.

This clone was seen only once. DNA for the CDR3: TGTGCCAGCAGCTTGGGGCGTAGCGGAAACACCATATATTTT. It translates to CASSLGRSGNTIYF. The chain couples TRBV5-6 to TRBJ1-3; unclear D gene. The V end lost 0 bases, the J end lost 4 bases, and 8 bases lay between the germline ends. In germline, CDR1 is SGHDT, CDR2 YYEEEE. The length of the CDR3 is 14 residues.

This chain links TRBV28 with TRBJ1-1; D possibly corresponds to TRBD1 (5 bases). The V end was cut by 6 bases, the J end by 4 bases, with 18 bases between. This CDR3 contains 15 residues. From germline, CDR1 is MDHEN and CDR2 SYDVKM. The CDR3 coding sequence is TGTGCCAGCAGCCTCGGGGGAGGGGCGAGCACTGAAGCTTTCTTT. Amino acid sequence: CASSLGGGASTEAFF.

This clone is a singleton in its sample. This chain connects TRBV7-3 to TRBJ2-3; TRBD2 aligns across 12 bases. With V trimmed by 5 bases and J by 6 bases, 9 bases remained unmatched. The CDR3 sequence is 16 residues long. Per germline, CDR1 SGHTA and CDR2 FQGTGA. CDR3 region: CASSGGLAGTGDTQYF. Written as DNA, the CDR3 is TGTGCCAGCAGCGGGGGACTAGCGGGCACCGGGGATACGCAGTATTTT.

This clone has only one observation. This chain connects TRBV15 to TRBJ2-7; 10 bases are shared with TRBD2. From germline, CDR1 is LNHNV and CDR2 YYDKDF (reference sequence). Losses at the gene ends were 0 bases for V and 7 bases for J; bases not matched to a gene: 21. The length of the CDR3 is 20 residues. The CDR3 DNA reads TGTGCCACCAGCAGAGAGTTACAGGGGCCAACTAGCGGGAATCCGGGGGAGCAGTACTTC. Its translation: CATSRELQGPTSGNPGEQYF.

The CDR3 DNA sequence: TGTGCCAGCAGCTTACCCCCCCCCAGGACTACCTCCTACAATGAGCAGTTCTTC. It is translated as CASSLPPPRTTSYNEQFF. V usage is TRBV7-6 and J usage is TRBJ2-1; TRBD2 is a possible D gene (6 bases). CDR3 length: 18 amino acids. The germline V gene has CDR1 SGHVS and CDR2 FNYEAQ. Trimming removed 2 bases at V and 0 bases at J, with 17 bases between.

The rearrangement links TRBV5-1 to TRBJ1-1, with no clear D. This CDR3 is built from 13 residues. V lost 4 bases and J lost 1, with 8 bases in between. Germline values: CDR1 SGHRS, CDR2 YFSETQ. CDR3 residues: CASSPQENTEAFF. DNA of the CDR3: TGCGCCAGCAGCCCCCAGGAGAACACTGAAGCTTTCTTT. The full variable domain, rest sourced from reference TRBV5-1 and TRBJ1-1, is KAGVTQTPRYLIKTRGQQVTLSCSPISGHRSVSWYQQTPGQGLQFLFEYFSETQRNKGNFPGRFSGRQFSNSRSEMNVSTLELGDSALYLCASSPQENTEAFFGQGTRLTVV.

The chain uses TRBV28 and TRBJ2-5, with D possibly TRBD2 on 7 matching bases. This CDR3 comprises 11 residues. Germline assignment: CDR1 MDHEN and CDR2 SYDVKM. With 7 bases removed from V and 9 bases from J, the gap between germline ends came to 12 bases. This CDR3 reads CASNLGGAQYF. The CDR3 DNA is TGTGCCAGCAATCTAGGGGGGGCCCAGTACTTC.

This chain joins TRBV6-1 and TRBJ2-5; D is unclear. V was trimmed by 7 bases and J by 0 bases, leaving 6 bases between them. The CDR3 extends over 12 amino acids. CDR1 MNHNS and CDR2 SASEGT come from the germline V gene. The CDR3 region has the DNA TGTGCCAGCAAGGCCAACCAAGAGACCCAGTACTTC. Translation: CASKANQETQYF.

The chain couples TRBV6-1 to TRBJ1-3; 10 bases align to TRBD1. Germline V lookup: CDR1 MNHNS, CDR2 SASEGT. The V gene end was trimmed by 5 bases and the J gene end by 12 bases; junction bases not matched to a gene: 7. This CDR3 has 13 amino acids. Here the CDR3 reads CASSLGQGLGIYF. CDR3 bases: TGTGCCAGCAGTTTGGGACAGGGGCTAGGCATATATTTT.

This clone was seen once. V usage is TRBV7-8 and J usage is TRBJ2-5; D not resolved. This CDR3 comprises 13 residues. Germline V gene lookup returns CDR1 SGHVS and CDR2 FQNEAQ. V was shortened by 1 base and J by 3 bases, with 6 bases between the two germline ends. CDR3 DNA sequence: TGTGCCAGCAGCTTAGAGCGTGAAGAGACCCAGTACTTC. Its translation is CASSLEREETQYF.

The gene calls are TRBV6-5 and TRBJ2-1; TRBD2 is a possible D gene (6 bases). This CDR3 region has 14 residues. V was pared by 6 bases and J by 7 bases, with 16 bases between. From germline, CDR1 is MNHEY and CDR2 SVGAGI. In nucleotides, the CDR3 is TGTGCCAGCAGCGACGGGACTCCGATGAATGAGCAGTTCTTC. The encoded protein is CASSDGTPMNEQFF.

V is TRBV6-5 and J is TRBJ2-7, with D perhaps assigned TRBD1 or TRBD2 (6 bases each). The CDR3 totals 13 residues. Germline CDR1 reads MNHEY; CDR2 reads SVGAGI. V was pared by 6 bases and J by 7 bases, with 16 bases between. The chain's CDR3 is CASRSYGGVEQYF. CDR3 DNA: TGTGCCAGCAGGTCCTACGGGGGCGTAGAGCAGTACTTC.

The CDR3 nucleotides are TGTGCCAGCAGCGTAGCTAGCGGGTCCCGGGATACGCAGTATTTT. Translation gives CASSVASGSRDTQYF. The chain joins TRBV9 to TRBJ2-3; 8 bases map to TRBD2. Germline CDR1 is SGDLS and CDR2 is YYNGEE. The CDR3 runs to 15 residues. The junction had 6 bases not matched to a gene; V was cut back by 0 bases and J by 6 bases.

This chain connects TRBV28 to TRBJ2-1; TRBD1 is a possible D gene (6 bases). In germline, CDR1 is MDHEN, CDR2 SYDVKM. V was shortened by 1 base and J by 15 bases, with 13 bases between the two germline ends. The CDR3 consists of 12 residues. The CDR3 nucleotides are TGTGCCAGCAGTTTATCCCAGGGCAGGGGGTTCTTC. It encodes CASSLSQGRGFF.

The rearrangement uses TRBV19 and TRBJ2-6; D is unresolved. Trimming left V 1 base short and J 0 bases short, with 4 bases between. Germline-derived CDR1 and CDR2 are LNHDA and SQIVND (reference sequence). The CDR3 length is 15 residues. CDR3 DNA: TGTGCCAGTAGTATAGGTCGCTCTGGGGCCAACGTCCTGACTTTC. Its protein product is CASSIGRSGANVLTF.

This sequence joins TRBV5-5 and TRBJ1-1, with D possibly being TRBD1 (5 bases). Germline lookup yields CDR1 SGHKS and CDR2 YYEKEE (reference sequence). V lost 3 bases, J lost 0 bases, and 21 bases lay in between. The CDR3 is 18 residues long. The CDR3 DNA reads TGTGCCAGCAGCTCCCCGGGGGGAAGGAGGTCAATGAACACTGAAGCTTTCTTT. Encoded protein: CASSSPGGRRSMNTEAFF.

CDR3 sequence (DNA): TGCGCCAGCAGCTCCTCCGGACGGACCCTCTCTGGAAACACCATATATTTT. It is translated as CASSSSGRTLSGNTIYF. The J gene is TRBJ1-3, the V gene TRBV5-1; no definite D call. V dropped 3 bases and J dropped 0 bases, with 16 bases sitting between them. Germline loops: CDR1 SGHRS, CDR2 YFSETQ. This CDR3 has 17 residues.